The rows below give T cell receptor beta chains drawn from one sample of a study of shared clonotypes between healthy human individuals. Assay: immunoSEQ multiplex PCR; the TCRdb copy retains only in-frame clones and omits some. The sample carries about 320,000 clones, roughly 84% recorded once. Sequencing was carried out using memory CD8+ T cells sorted from blood. These receptors came from a man aged 18 to 29 in good health. CDR3s include the opening cysteine and the closing phenylalanine or tryptophan. A D gene is named only where the DNA matches it firmly. Rows may omit the clone size; those that give it use once, few, many or a size class.

D gene: .; J gene: TRBJ2-1; clone size: .; V gene: TRBV7-6; CDR3 DNA: TGTGCCAGCAGCTTAGATCCGGCGGGGAAGGGGGTTTACAATGAGCAGTTCTTC; CDR3 protein: CASSLDPAGKGVYNEQFF
D gene: .; J gene: TRBJ2-3; clone size: .; V gene: TRBV28; CDR3 DNA: TGTGCCAGCAGTTCAACCGTCTACGGGACTCTCACAGATACGCAGTATTTT; CDR3 protein: CASSSTVYGTLTDTQYF
D gene: .; J gene: TRBJ1-4; clone size: .; V gene: TRBV27; CDR3 DNA: TGTGCCAGCAGTTTCTTGGGAGTGGACGAAAAACTGTTTTTT; CDR3 protein: CASSFLGVDEKLFF
D gene: .; J gene: TRBJ1-4; clone size: .; V gene: TRBV9; CDR3 DNA: TGTGCCAGCAGCGTCAACCCCGGGGTTGCAACTAATGAAAAACTGTTTTTT; CDR3 protein: CASSVNPGVATNEKLFF
D gene: TRBD1; J gene: TRBJ2-1; clone size: .; V gene: TRBV29-1; CDR3 DNA: TGCAGCGTTGAAATCGGGACAGGCAACAATGAGCAGTTCTTC; CDR3 protein: CSVEIGTGNNEQFF
D gene: .; J gene: TRBJ1-2; clone size: .; V gene: TRBV5-7; CDR3 DNA: TGTGCCAGCAGCTGCCGCTGGGGCGGCTACACCTTC; CDR3 protein: CASSCRWGGYTF
D gene: .; J gene: TRBJ1-2; clone size: once; V gene: TRBV27; CDR3 DNA: TGTGCCAGCAGTTTACGGGGGGGCGGTTGGAATGGCTACACCTTC; CDR3 protein: CASSLRGGGWNGYTF
D gene: .; J gene: TRBJ1-1; clone size: .; V gene: TRBV25-1; CDR3 DNA: TGTGCCAGCAGTGAATTCGAGGTGCGGGGGAGCACTGAAGCTTTCTTT; CDR3 protein: CASSEFEVRGSTEAFF
D gene: .; J gene: TRBJ1-2; clone size: .; V gene: TRBV28; CDR3 DNA: TGTGCCAGCAGTGCCCAAACCAGCTATGGCTACACCTTC; CDR3 protein: CASSAQTSYGYTF
D gene: .; J gene: TRBJ2-6; clone size: .; V gene: TRBV10-3; CDR3 DNA: TGTGCCACCTGGGGACAACCCTCTGGGGCCAACGTCCTGACTTTC; CDR3 protein: CATWGQPSGANVLTF
D gene: TRBD2; J gene: TRBJ2-3; clone size: .; V gene: TRBV29-1; CDR3 DNA: TGCAGCGTTGGCCGAGCGGGGGCGACTTTCGGCACAGATACGCAGTATTTT; CDR3 protein: CSVGRAGATFGTDTQYF
D gene: .; J gene: TRBJ2-5; clone size: .; V gene: TRBV2; CDR3 DNA: TGTGCCAGCATTGGCGAAAACCAAGAGACCCAGTACTTC; CDR3 protein: CASIGENQETQYF
D gene: .; J gene: TRBJ1-3; clone size: .; V gene: TRBV6-1; CDR3 DNA: TGTGCCAGCAGTGAAAACAGGGCTTCTGGAAACACCATATATTTT; CDR3 protein: CASSENRASGNTIYF
D gene: .; J gene: TRBJ2-7; clone size: .; V gene: TRBV4-1; CDR3 DNA: TGCGCCAGCAGCCAAGAGGCTCTCTACGAGCAGTACTTC; CDR3 protein: CASSQEALYEQYF
D gene: .; J gene: TRBJ1-1; clone size: .; V gene: TRBV7-5; CDR3 DNA: TGTGCCAGAACCAAACACTGGTTCGGGTTTGAAGCTTTCTTT; CDR3 protein: CARTKHWFGFEAFF
D gene: .; J gene: TRBJ1-6; clone size: .; V gene: TRBV10-3; CDR3 DNA: TGTGCCATCAGTGAGACCCGGGTAGGGTCCTATAATTCACCCCTCCACTTT; CDR3 protein: CAISETRVGSYNSPLHF
D gene: .; J gene: TRBJ1-4; clone size: .; V gene: TRBV6-5; CDR3 DNA: TGTGCCAGCCGCCTGGATGGGACTAATGAAAAACTGTTTTTT; CDR3 protein: CASRLDGTNEKLFF
D gene: .; J gene: TRBJ1-4; clone size: .; V gene: TRBV29-1; CDR3 DNA: TGCAGCGTTCGTCAGGGCGAGAAACTGTTTTTT; CDR3 protein: CSVRQGEKLFF
D gene: TRBD1; J gene: TRBJ2-7; clone size: .; V gene: TRBV19; CDR3 DNA: TGTGCCAGTAGTGTCCAGGGGGCCCCCTACGAGCAGTACTTC; CDR3 protein: CASSVQGAPYEQYF
D gene: .; J gene: TRBJ2-5; clone size: few; V gene: TRBV27; CDR3 DNA: TGTGCCAGTTCCCCCCTCGGAGCCCAAGAGACCCAGTACTTC; CDR3 protein: CASSPLGAQETQYF
D gene: .; J gene: TRBJ1-1; clone size: few; V gene: TRBV7-9; CDR3 DNA: TGTGCCAGCAGCTTGGGGGGGAGCACTGAAGCTTTCTTT; CDR3 protein: CASSLGGSTEAFF
D gene: .; J gene: TRBJ1-5; clone size: .; V gene: TRBV7-8; CDR3 DNA: TGTGCCAGCAGCCTCGGGGAAGGGTTTTATAGCAATCAGCCCCAGCATTTT; CDR3 protein: CASSLGEGFYSNQPQHF
D gene: TRBD2; J gene: TRBJ2-3; clone size: .; V gene: TRBV10-3; CDR3 DNA: TGTGCCATCGCGGGCGGGGGGTTTAAAGATACGCAGTATTTT; CDR3 protein: CAIAGGGFKDTQYF
D gene: .; J gene: TRBJ2-5; clone size: .; V gene: TRBV27; CDR3 DNA: TGTGCCAGCAGTTTAACTCAGGGTTGGGAGACCCAGTACTTC; CDR3 protein: CASSLTQGWETQYF
D gene: .; J gene: TRBJ1-2; clone size: .; V gene: TRBV29-1; CDR3 DNA: TGCAGCGTTGAAGCGAACCTTTATGGCTACACCTTC; CDR3 protein: CSVEANLYGYTF
D gene: .; J gene: TRBJ2-7; clone size: .; V gene: TRBV5-4; CDR3 DNA: TGTGCCAGCAGCACGAGTTGGGGGGACCACGAGCAGTACTTC; CDR3 protein: CASSTSWGDHEQYF
D gene: TRBD1; J gene: TRBJ2-7; clone size: .; V gene: TRBV7-7; CDR3 DNA: TGTGCTAGCAGCCTCGGACAGGGGACCTACGAGCAGTACTTC; CDR3 protein: CASSLGQGTYEQYF
D gene: .; J gene: TRBJ1-1; clone size: once; V gene: TRBV7-9; CDR3 DNA: TGTGCCAGCAGCTTAGCAGAGCCGGGGGACACTGAAGCTTTCTTT; CDR3 protein: CASSLAEPGDTEAFF
D gene: TRBD1; J gene: TRBJ2-5; clone size: .; V gene: TRBV11-2; CDR3 DNA: TGTGCCAGCAGCTATCCCCAGGGGGTCCAAGAGACCCAGTACTTC; CDR3 protein: CASSYPQGVQETQYF
D gene: .; J gene: TRBJ2-2; clone size: once; V gene: TRBV7-9; CDR3 DNA: TGTGCCAGCAGCTTAATGGGCGGGTACACCGGGGAGCTGTTTTTT; CDR3 protein: CASSLMGGYTGELFF
D gene: .; J gene: TRBJ1-5; clone size: .; V gene: TRBV4-1; CDR3 DNA: TGCGCCAGCAGCCAACAAGCCGGGATCAATCAGCCCCAGCATTTT; CDR3 protein: CASSQQAGINQPQHF
D gene: .; J gene: TRBJ2-3; clone size: .; V gene: TRBV7-9; CDR3 DNA: TGTGCCAGCAGCTTAGAGGTAACAGATACGCAGTATTTT; CDR3 protein: CASSLEVTDTQYF